The 5 T cell receptor beta chains below all came from one sample that was sequenced in a study of blood T cell repertoires in COVID-19. Data came from immunoSEQ multiplex PCR; TCRdb stores just in-frame clones and leaves some out. The repertoire has around 250,000 clones, approximately 88% of them found once; the top ten carry 10%. Sequencing was done on a sample of peripheral blood. These receptor sequences come from a woman in her 70s with COVID-19, enrolled during active disease.

This sequence joins TRBV28 and TRBJ2-2, with a weak D call TRBD1 (6 bases). The CDR3 is 16 amino acids. Looked up from germline, CDR1 is MDHEN and CDR2 is SYDVKM. The V end lost 1 base, the J end lost 0 bases, and 9 bases lay between the germline ends. The DNA of the CDR3 is TGTGCCAGCAGTTTATATGAGGGGGCGAACACCGGGGAGCTGTTTTTT. Translated, it gives CASSLYEGANTGELFF.

This chain links TRBV27 with TRBJ2-7; D gene ambiguous. Germline assignment: CDR1 MNHEY and CDR2 SMNVEV (reference sequence). V shed 1 base and J shed 0 bases, with 10 bases lying between them. This CDR3 is built from 15 residues. CDR3 region: CASSLLGQLSYEQYF. CDR3 nucleotide sequence: TGTGCCAGCAGTTTATTGGGCCAGCTCTCCTACGAGCAGTACTTC.

The chain has TRBV6-1 and TRBJ1-4, with 9 positions matching TRBD1. Losses at the gene ends were 2 bases for V and 5 bases for J; bases not matched to a gene: 3. In germline, CDR1 is MNHNS, CDR2 SASEGT. This CDR3 is 15 amino acids long. CDR3 sequence: CASSEPGQGNEKLFF. The CDR3 coding sequence is TGTGCCAGCAGTGAACCGGGACAGGGAAATGAAAAACTGTTTTTT.

As concerns this clone: Additional DNA sequences in this sample encode the identical CDR3. The chain carries TRBV10-3 and TRBJ2-7; 7 bases are a match to TRBD1. In germline, CDR1 is ENHRY, CDR2 SYGVKD. J lost 3 bases, V lost 6 bases, and 5 bases had no gene match. The CDR3 length is 13 residues. The CDR3 DNA is TGTGCCATCAGCCCGGGACAGCACTACGAGCAGTACTTC. Amino acids: CAISPGQHYEQYF.

The rearrangement joins TRBV27 to TRBJ1-4; D might be TRBD1 (5 bases). CDR1 is MNHEY, CDR2 SMNVEV, per germline (reference sequence). The CDR3 totals 13 residues. V lost 2 bases, J lost 7 bases, and 8 bases lay in between. The CDR3 nucleotides read TGTGCCAGCAGTTTAACCAGGGTTGAAAAACTGTTTTTT. This gives the protein CASSLTRVEKLFF.